The 21 T cell receptor beta chains in this list originate from one sample, sequenced in a study of blood T cell repertoires in COVID-19. Some clones are missing from TCRdb's copy, which holds only in-frame ones; the method was immunoSEQ multiplex PCR. The repertoire holds about 150,000 clones, with 75% to 85% as singletons. The sequencing sample was made of peripheral blood. These receptor sequences come from a man in his sixties with active or convalescent COVID-19.

This clone was counted between two and nine times. This chain connects TRBV4-2 to TRBJ1-2; D not certain. Germline lookup yields CDR1 LGHNA and CDR2 YNFKEQ. Trimming pared 1 base from V and 7 bases from J, leaving 10 bases between. The CDR3 runs to 13 residues. CDR3 residues: CASSQVTGGGYTF. For the CDR3, the DNA is TGTGCCAGCAGCCAAGTAACTGGAGGTGGCTACACCTTC.

The chain combines TRBV19 with TRBJ2-5, with 8 bases that match TRBD2. The J segment lost 0 bases and the V segment lost 6 bases, leaving 6 bases of the junction unmatched. The CDR3 runs to 15 residues. Germline V gene sequence: CDR1 LNHDA, CDR2 SQIVND (reference sequence). CDR3 amino acids: CASRRGSGNQETQYF. CDR3 nucleotide sequence: TGTGCCAGTAGGAGGGGTAGCGGGAACCAAGAGACCCAGTACTTC.

This chain links TRBV23-1 with TRBJ1-2, with TRBD1 matching over 11 bases. TRBV23-1 is reported as an ORF; its role is uncertain. This CDR3 has 15 amino acids. V shed 1 base and J 3 bases; nucleotides not matched to a gene: 1. CDR3: CASSQWTGGDYGYTF. As DNA, the CDR3 is TGCGCCAGCAGTCAATGGACAGGGGGCGACTATGGCTACACCTTC.

The chain recombines TRBV10-3 with TRBJ1-3; D remains unclear. Germline V gene lookup returns CDR1 ENHRY and CDR2 SYGVKD. The CDR3 has 13 residues. V lost 6 bases to trimming and J lost 0 bases, with 6 bases between them. CDR3 protein: CAIRDFSGNTIYF. In DNA form, the CDR3 reads TGTGCCATCAGGGACTTCTCTGGAAACACCATATATTTT.

The chain employs TRBV19 and TRBJ1-1, with D hard to call. CDR3 size: 13 residues. Trimming shortened V by 5 bases and J by 3 bases, and 10 bases separated the two germline ends. The germline V gene encodes CDR1 LNHDA and CDR2 SQIVND (reference sequence). The CDR3 DNA is TGTGCCAGTAGTGCCACAGTGGACACTGAAGCTTTCTTT. It specifies CASSATVDTEAFF.

The J gene is TRBJ2-7, the V gene TRBV28; 7 positions agree with TRBD2. The CDR3 sequence is 14 residues long. V trimming: 2 bases; J trimming: 3 bases; junction bases outside the gene matches: 4. CDR1 is MDHEN, CDR2 SYDVKM, per germline. CDR3 sequence: CASSLSRGDYEQYF. The CDR3 nucleotides read TGTGCCAGCAGTTTAAGCCGGGGGGACTACGAGCAGTACTTC.

V is TRBV7-2 and J is TRBJ2-1, with 14 bases matching TRBD2. The V gene's germline CDR1 is SGHTA and CDR2 FQGNSA. Trimming at V came to 4 bases and at J to 6 bases, leaving 14 bases not matched to a gene. CDR3 length: 19 residues. This chain's CDR3 is CASSSPVGTSGSGSNEQFF. The CDR3 DNA follows: TGTGCCAGCAGCTCTCCCGTGGGGACTAGCGGGAGTGGTAGCAATGAGCAGTTCTTC.

Concerning this clone: The same CDR3 arises from other DNA sequences in this sample as well. J is TRBJ2-2 and V is TRBV4-3, with 7 bases lining up with TRBD2. This CDR3 region has 16 residues. J was trimmed by 2 bases and V by 1 base; bases with no gene match: 4. Germline CDR1 is LGHNA and CDR2 is YSLEER. The CDR3 DNA follows: TGCGCCAGCAGCCAAGGATTAGCGGGTAACACCGGGGAGCTGTTTTTT. Translated, it gives CASSQGLAGNTGELFF.

The V gene is TRBV4-1, the J gene TRBJ1-3; D is possibly TRBD1 (6 bases). The CDR3 runs to 16 residues. Looked up from germline, CDR1 is MGHRA and CDR2 is YSYEKL. V was trimmed by 4 bases and J by 2 bases, leaving 15 bases between them. The CDR3 protein is CASSLSLRTAGNTIYF. The CDR3 bases are TGCGCCAGCAGCCTTTCTTTAAGGACAGCTGGAAACACCATATATTTT.

In this sample, this clone turned up many times. The chain links TRBV5-6 to TRBJ1-6, with 7 nucleotides matching TRBD1. This CDR3 is 14 amino acids long. Germline trimming cut 2 bases from V and 7 bases from J; bases unmatched to any gene: 3. The germline V gene has CDR1 SGHDT and CDR2 YYEEEE. The CDR3 reads CASSLGTVNSPLHF. In nucleotides, the CDR3 is TGTGCCAGCAGCTTAGGGACAGTCAATTCACCCCTCCACTTT.

The chain is built from TRBV21-1 and TRBJ1-1; the table's D gene call, TRBD1, was not cross checked with the DNA. TRBV21-1 is a pseudogene segment. The CDR3 consists of 12 residues. Written as DNA, the CDR3 is TGTGCCAGCAGCTTCCAGAACACTGAAGCTTTCTTT. Protein product: CASSFQNTEAFF.

In this sample, this clone turned up once. The genes are TRBV4-3 and TRBJ2-1; TRBD2 aligns across 9 bases. Germline values: CDR1 LGHNA, CDR2 YSLEER. The CDR3 extends over 18 amino acids. Unmatched junction bases numbered 14, after V lost 0 bases and J lost 8 bases. The CDR3 nucleotides read TGCGCCAGCAGCCAAGATGGGCAAGGGGCGGGAGGGCCGGATGAGCAGTTCTTC. Protein sequence: CASSQDGQGAGGPDEQFF.

The chain has TRBV11-2 and TRBJ1-1; 8 positions agree with TRBD1. The CDR3 sequence is 15 residues long. Germline assignment: CDR1 SGHAT and CDR2 FQNNGV. The J segment lost 10 bases and the V segment lost 1 base, leaving 11 bases of the junction unmatched. CDR3: CASSLAGTGVRGAFF. The CDR3 region has the DNA TGTGCCAGCAGCTTAGCTGGGACAGGAGTTCGAGGAGCTTTCTTT. Using reference TRBV11-2 and TRBJ1-1 for the parts outside the CDR3, the full variable domain is EAGVAQSPRYKIIEKRQSVAFWCNPISGHATLYWYQQILGQGPKLLIQFQNNGVVDDSQLPKDRFSAERLKGVDSTLKIQPAKLEDSAVYLCASSLAGTGVRGAFFGQGTRLTVV.

The gene calls are TRBV10-2 and TRBJ2-7; D unresolved. Germline V gives CDR1 WSHSY, CDR2 SAAADI. The ends were cut back, 0 bases at V and 1 base at J, with 13 bases in the middle. The CDR3 contains 16 residues. CDR3 in amino acids: CASSESVGVASYEQYF. The CDR3 DNA reads as TGCGCCAGCAGTGAGTCGGTGGGCGTCGCATCCTACGAGCAGTACTTC.

The CDR3 reads CASSPGDRANEKLFF. DNA of the CDR3: TGTGCCAGCAGCCCTGGGGACAGGGCCAATGAAAAACTGTTTTTT. The genes are TRBV7-9 and TRBJ1-4, with 9 bases that match TRBD1. Looked up from germline, CDR1 is SEHNR and CDR2 is FQNEAQ (reference sequence). This CDR3 is 15 amino acids long. V was clipped by 5 bases and J by 5 bases; unmatched bases: 6.

V is TRBV19 and J is TRBJ2-1, with D possibly TRBD2 on 5 matching bases. Germline lookup yields CDR1 LNHDA and CDR2 SQIVND (reference sequence). V was cut by 9 bases and J by 0 bases, with 12 bases left in between. This CDR3 comprises 14 residues. This CDR3 reads CASHFGGSYNEQFF. In DNA form, the CDR3 reads TGTGCCAGCCACTTCGGAGGCTCCTACAATGAGCAGTTCTTC.

The rearrangement links TRBV11-2 to TRBJ2-2; D is ambiguous. The V gene's germline CDR1 is SGHAT and CDR2 FQNNGV. The CDR3 has 11 amino acids. The V end lost 10 bases, the J end lost 1 base, and 4 bases lay between the germline ends. CDR3 in DNA: TGTGCCACCAAGAACACCGGGGAGCTGTTTTTT. Its protein is CATKNTGELFF.

This clone was seen only a few times. The chain carries TRBV6-5 and TRBJ2-7; D is perhaps TRBD1 (5 bases). CDR1 MNHEY and CDR2 SVGAGI come from the germline V gene. V was shortened by 7 bases and J by 3 bases, with 19 bases between the two germline ends. This CDR3 spans 15 amino acids. The DNA of the CDR3 is TGTGCCAGCACTCCCGGAGTGGGGCTAAGCTACGAGCAGTACTTC. Residues: CASTPGVGLSYEQYF.

V gene TRBV24-1 combines with J gene TRBJ2-1; D call uncertain. The CDR3 extends over 16 amino acids. CDR1 is KGHDR, CDR2 SFDVKD, per germline. V lost 5 bases and J 0 bases, leaving 13 bases between the germline ends. CDR3 DNA sequence: TGTGCCACCAGTGGGCGAGGAGCCGACTCCTACAATGAGCAGTTCTTC. Protein sequence: CATSGRGADSYNEQFF.

This sequence joins TRBV7-6 and TRBJ2-7; 9 bases map to TRBD1. The germline V gene encodes CDR1 SGHVS and CDR2 FNYEAQ. Germline trimming cut 1 base from V and 3 bases from J; bases unmatched to any gene: 7. The CDR3 is 16 amino acids. The CDR3 sequence: CASSLGPGQGNYEQYF. The DNA of the CDR3 is TGTGCCAGCAGCTTAGGACCGGGACAGGGAAACTACGAGCAGTACTTC. Complete variable domain (other parts from reference TRBV7-6 and TRBJ2-7): GAGVSQSPRYKVTKRGQDVALRCDPISGHVSLYWYRQALGQGPEFLTYFNYEAQQDKSGLPNDRFSAERPEGSISTLTIQRTEQRDSAMYRCASSLGPGQGNYEQYFGPGTRLTVT.

This sequence joins TRBV29-1 and TRBJ2-7; 7 bases are a match to TRBD2. CDR3 size: 13 residues. CDR1 is SQVTM and CDR2 is ANQGSEA in the germline V gene. The J segment lost 4 bases and the V segment lost 7 bases, leaving 10 bases of the junction unmatched. This CDR3 is CSAEGGSVYEQYF. CDR3 nucleotides: TGCAGCGCTGAGGGCGGGAGCGTATACGAGCAGTACTTC.